This TCR beta chain was retrieved from a study of T cells after yellow fever vaccination. Study background: Fractions with few cells were prepared using SMART-Seq v4 Ultra Low Input.

The authors made TCR cDNA by 5'RACE template switching, adding a universal primer site and UMIs. TCRdb redid the calling of the 5' RACE reads with MiXCR, one entry per CDR3 protein. The table records around 530,000 distinct CDR3 sequences, less than 20% of them present only once. This clonotype was counted only a few times. The antigen is undetermined. CDR1 is KGHSH, CDR2 LQKENI, per germline. J lost 2 bases, V lost 3 bases, and 6 bases had no gene match. The CDR3 spans 15 residues. Study conclusions and caveats: Abundant bulk-population clonotypes could contaminate the FACS-sorted repertoires. Most clones from primary vaccination were detected again post-booster (approximately 97% CD4, around 90% CD8).

Sequencing was performed on PBMCs, taken 4 to 5 days after the first yellow fever vaccination. The sequence was collected from a man between 18 and 35 years old who received the YFV17D yellow fever vaccine. The rearrangement joins TRBV18 to TRBJ2-5; the match to TRBD1 covers 7 bases. CDR3 sequence (DNA): TGTGCCAGCTCACCTCGCCGGACAGGACAAGAGACCCAGTACTTC. Translated, it gives CASSPRRTGQETQYF.